The rows below give T cell receptor beta chains drawn from one sample of a study of T cell repertoires in cytomegalovirus infection. MiXCR was run by TCRdb on the reads, yielding one entry per CDR3 protein. The table has 350,000 to 550,000 distinct CDR3 sequences, about a third seen once; the top ten hold roughly 15%. Material for sequencing was PBMCs. Source of these receptors: a human donor in good health (CMV status not recorded). Some clones in this sample may be carry-over from other donors' samples. Both conserved end residues are part of each CDR3. The D gene is left open where the match is weak. Clone size is stated in some rows and not others, as once, few, many or a class when expanded.

.	TRBV6-6	TRBJ2-7	14	.	CASSVPVGTYEQYF	TGTGCCAGCAGTGTCCCGGTCGGGACCTACGAGCAGTACTTC
.	TRBV6-2/TRBV6-3	TRBJ2-1	15	few	CASSTRGGFNNEQFF	TGTGCCAGCAGTACTAGGGGGGGCTTCAACAATGAGCAGTTCTTC
TRBD1	TRBV5-6	TRBJ1-6	16	.	CASSLRWDRPDSPLHF	TGTGCCAGCAGCTTGAGGTGGGACAGACCGGATTCACCCCTCCACTTT
.	TRBV20-1	TRBJ1-2	12	.	CSASLGGYGYTF	TGCAGTGCTAGTCTGGGCGGATATGGCTACACCTTC
.	TRBV6-6	TRBJ1-1	14	.	CASRKGRLAGEAFF	TGTGCCAGCAGGAAAGGGCGTCTAGCGGGTGAAGCTTTCTTT
.	TRBV29-1	TRBJ1-1	12	.	CSVSRVGTEAFF	TGCAGCGTGTCCAGGGTCGGCACTGAAGCTTTCTTT
TRBD1	TRBV19	TRBJ2-3	14	few	CASSVQGSTDTQYF	TGTGCCAGTAGTGTACAGGGGAGCACAGATACGCAGTATTTT
.	TRBV12-3/TRBV12-4	TRBJ2-5	13	few	CASSLGMQETQYF	TGTGCCAGCAGTTTGGGTATGCAAGAGACCCAGTACTTC
TRBD1	TRBV2	TRBJ1-5	16	few	CASSRGARGSNQPQHF	TGTGCCAGCTCCCGGGGGGCCAGGGGGAGCAATCAGCCCCAGCATTTT
.	TRBV27	TRBJ1-2	14	many	CASRSVGQNYGYTF	TGTGCCAGCAGGTCCGTAGGACAGAACTATGGCTACACCTTC
.	TRBV20-1	TRBJ2-5	13	few	CSEAWGSEETQYF	TGCAGTGAAGCGTGGGGTTCGGAAGAGACCCAGTACTTC
TRBD1	TRBV7-2	TRBJ1-1	17	few	CASSFAGTGLLKAEAFF	TGTGCCAGCAGCTTTGCGGGGACAGGCTTACTGAAAGCTGAAGCTTTCTTT
.	TRBV5-4	TRBJ1-1	13	.	CASSFLGATEAFF	TGTGCCAGCAGCTTTCTTGGGGCAACTGAAGCTTTCTTT
.	TRBV4-1	TRBJ1-5	15	.	CASSQDIGEAQPQHF	TGCGCCAGCAGCCAAGATATCGGGGAAGCCCAGCCCCAGCATTTT
TRBD2	TRBV6-1	TRBJ2-1	19	few	CASSERVSGRSGSYNEQFF	TGTGCCAGCAGTGAAAGGGTTAGCGGGAGGTCCGGCTCCTACAATGAGCAGTTCTTC
.	TRBV12-3/TRBV12-4	TRBJ2-1	13	.	CASSLGTSREQFF	TGTGCCAGCAGTTTGGGGACCTCGAGGGAGCAGTTCTTC
.	TRBV6-5	TRBJ1-3	16	few	CASSYARPSSGNTIYF	TGTGCCAGCAGTTACGCGAGACCGAGCTCTGGAAACACCATATATTTT
.	TRBV29-1	TRBJ1-2	13	.	CSVSRAEGYGYTF	TGCAGCGTCTCACGGGCCGAAGGCTATGGCTACACCTTC
.	TRBV2	TRBJ1-1	16	few	CASTVTGSPVNTEAFF	TGTGCCAGCACTGTTACAGGGTCGCCCGTGAACACTGAAGCTTTCTTT
.	TRBV7-6	TRBJ2-7	15	.	CASSLGEGTNYEQYF	TGTGCCAGCAGCTTAGGAGAGGGGACAAACTACGAGCAGTACTTC
TRBD2	TRBV12-3/TRBV12-4	TRBJ2-1	18	.	CASSWLAGAPSSYNEQFF	TGTGCCAGCAGTTGGTTAGCGGGGGCCCCAAGCTCCTACAATGAGCAGTTCTTC
.	TRBV9	TRBJ1-1	14	.	CASSVGPANTEAFF	TGTGCCAGCAGCGTAGGGCCGGCCAACACTGAAGCTTTCTTT
.	TRBV7-8	TRBJ1-3	20	many	CASSLERLGAGGRSGNTIYF	TGTGCCAGCAGCTTAGAAAGGTTGGGGGCCGGGGGCCGCTCTGGAAACACCATATATTTT
.	TRBV15	TRBJ2-7	16	.	CATSRDPSLGLLEQYF	TGTGCCACCAGCAGAGATCCTTCTCTGGGGCTCCTCGAGCAGTACTTC
.	TRBV6-1	TRBJ2-6	15	many	CASSRTGTGANVLTF	TGTGCCAGCAGCCGAACAGGGACTGGGGCCAACGTCCTGACTTTC
.	TRBV7-8	TRBJ1-6	14	many	CASSFDSYNSPLHF	TGTGCCAGCAGCTTCGACAGCTATAATTCACCCCTCCACTTT
.	TRBV5-8	TRBJ2-1	15	.	CASSLGYSSYNEQFF	TGTGCCAGCAGCCTCGGTTACAGCTCCTACAATGAGCAGTTCTTC
.	TRBV30	TRBJ1-1	10	.	CASYPSEAFF	TGTGCCTCATACCCCAGTGAAGCTTTCTTT
TRBD1	TRBV9	TRBJ2-1	13	.	CASSDADRAKQFF	TGTGCCAGCAGCGACGCTGACAGGGCAAAGCAGTTCTTC
TRBD2	TRBV6-5	TRBJ2-3	16	.	CASSQGLAGGQDTQYF	TGTGCCAGCAGTCAAGGACTAGCGGGGGGTCAAGATACGCAGTATTTT
.	TRBV3-1	TRBJ1-6	13	once	CASSQGRGSPLHF	TGTGCCAGCAGCCAGGGTAGAGGGTCACCCCTCCACTTT
.	TRBV28	TRBJ2-3	11	.	CASSSATSQYF	TGTGCCAGCAGTTCTGCCACCTCGCAGTATTTT
TRBD1	TRBV7-8	TRBJ2-7	14	many	CASSPGDREYEQYF	TGTGCCAGCAGCCCGGGGGACAGGGAGTACGAGCAGTACTTC
TRBD1	TRBV7-2	TRBJ2-7	14	many	CASSSGTGRYEQYF	TGTGCCAGCAGCTCAGGGACAGGGCGCTACGAGCAGTACTTC
.	TRBV7-9	TRBJ1-4	15	few	CASSLGPHLNEKLFF	TGTGCCAGCAGCTTAGGGCCCCACTTGAATGAAAAACTGTTTTTT
TRBD2	TRBV5-3	TRBJ2-1	18	few	CASSLAFLAGGSYNEQFF	TGTGCCAGCAGCTTGGCCTTTCTAGCGGGGGGTTCCTACAATGAGCAGTTCTTC
.	TRBV6-2/TRBV6-3	TRBJ1-5	12	many	CASSYGNQPQHF	TGTGCCAGCAGTTACGGGAATCAGCCCCAGCATTTT
.	TRBV7-8	TRBJ1-5	15	many	CASSLGTASNQPQHF	TGTGCCAGCAGCTTAGGGACAGCAAGCAATCAGCCCCAGCATTTT
.	TRBV4-2	TRBJ1-5	16	.	CASRERDGDSNQPQHF	TGTGCCAGCAGGGAGCGGGACGGAGATAGCAATCAGCCCCAGCATTTT
.	TRBV10-3	TRBJ1-1	14	few	CAISERSVNTEAFF	TGTGCCATCAGTGAGCGTTCAGTGAACACTGAAGCTTTCTTT
.	TRBV12-3/TRBV12-4	TRBJ2-5	12	many	CASSPGVSTQYF	TGTGCCAGCAGTCCAGGAGTTTCGACCCAGTACTTC
TRBD1	TRBV7-8	TRBJ2-7	16	.	CASSLGARTGALEQYF	TGTGCCAGCAGCTTAGGTGCGAGGACAGGGGCTTTAGAGCAGTACTTC
.	TRBV29-1	TRBJ1-2	15	.	CSVEPLGGSGYGYTF	TGCAGCGTTGAACCCTTAGGAGGGTCCGGCTATGGCTACACCTTC
TRBD2	TRBV7-9	TRBJ2-6	17	few	CASSPLGGFGGANVLTF	TGTGCCAGCAGCCCCCTCGGGGGGTTTGGTGGGGCCAACGTCCTGACTTTC
.	TRBV20-1	TRBJ1-5	16	few	CSASEGGVWGNQPQHF	TGCAGTGCTAGTGAAGGAGGTGTGTGGGGGAATCAGCCCCAGCATTTT
TRBD1	TRBV10-3	TRBJ2-7	13	.	CATAGQGIHEQYF	TGTGCCACCGCGGGACAGGGTATCCACGAGCAGTACTTC
TRBD2	TRBV7-2	TRBJ2-1	14	few	CASSLVTSGDEQFF	TGTGCCAGCAGCTTAGTTACTAGCGGAGATGAGCAGTTCTTC
TRBD1	TRBV6-2/TRBV6-3	TRBJ1-1	15	once	CASSVETGAYTEALF	TGTGCCAGCAGTGTGGAGACAGGGGCGTACACTGAAGCTCTCTTT